These T cell receptor beta chains were read from a single sample in a study of CD8+ T cells in alopecia areata. Profiling relied on immunoSEQ multiplex PCR, and the TCRdb table lists in-frame clones only, not all of them. The table includes about 150,000 clones, 87% detected once. The material sequenced was CD8+ T cells sorted from blood, taken at week 0. These receptors came from a human donor with alopecia areata. Both conserved end residues are part of each CDR3. Fields, in order: V gene, CDR3 length, J gene, D gene, clone size, CDR3 DNA, CDR3 protein. The D gene is left open where the match is weak. Clone size is given for some rows only: seen once, a few or many times, or a class if the clone is expanded.

V: TRBV5-6; length: 12; J: TRBJ2-7; D: .; size: .; DNA: TGTGCCAGCAGCTTGGCCACCTACGAGCAGTACTTC; CDR3: CASSLATYEQYF
V: TRBV6-6; length: 14; J: TRBJ2-7; D: .; size: medium-sized; DNA: TGTGCCAGCAGCCTCGGTCCGGATCGGTACGAGCAGTACTTC; CDR3: CASSLGPDRYEQYF
V: TRBV2; length: 15; J: TRBJ2-1; D: TRBD1; size: .; DNA: TGTGCCAGCTGGCTGAGAGGGACAGGGGTAAATGAGCAGTTCTTC; CDR3: CASWLRGTGVNEQFF
V: TRBV4-2; length: 17; J: TRBJ2-1; D: .; size: .; DNA: TGTGCCAGCAGCCAATCGGACTACTACTATCCCTACAATGAGCAGTTCTTC; CDR3: CASSQSDYYYPYNEQFF
V: TRBV10-3; length: 14; J: TRBJ1-2; D: TRBD1; size: .; DNA: TGTGCCATTAAAGGCGGGACAGGGATCTATGGCTACACCTTC; CDR3: CAIKGGTGIYGYTF
V: TRBV30; length: 14; J: TRBJ2-1; D: TRBD1; size: .; DNA: TGTGCCTGGAGTCCCGGGACAGCCCGCAATGAGCAGTTCTTC; CDR3: CAWSPGTARNEQFF
V: TRBV9; length: 13; J: TRBJ1-1; D: .; size: .; DNA: TGTGCCAGCAGCGCGGGCATAGGCACTGAAGCTTTCTTT; CDR3: CASSAGIGTEAFF
V: TRBV4-1; length: 15; J: TRBJ1-1; D: .; size: .; DNA: TGCGCCAGCAGCCCATTGGCGGAGCAGAACACTGAAGCTTTCTTT; CDR3: CASSPLAEQNTEAFF
V: TRBV7-9; length: 15; J: TRBJ2-1; D: TRBD1; size: .; DNA: TGTGCCAGCAGGCGGACAGGGGAGTCATACAATGAGCAGTTCTTC; CDR3: CASRRTGESYNEQFF
V: TRBV29-1; length: 13; J: TRBJ2-7; D: .; size: .; DNA: TGCAGCGTTGCAAGGGAAAGGTCCTACGAGCAGTACTTC; CDR3: CSVARERSYEQYF
V: TRBV27; length: 13; J: TRBJ2-7; D: .; size: .; DNA: TGTGCCAGCAGTCCGACAGGGACTTACGAGCAGTACTTC; CDR3: CASSPTGTYEQYF
V: TRBV12-5; length: 15; J: TRBJ1-3; D: .; size: .; DNA: TGTGCTAGTGGTTCGACAGTTCACTCTGGAAACACCATATATTTT; CDR3: CASGSTVHSGNTIYF
V: TRBV7-9; length: 13; J: TRBJ2-7; D: .; size: .; DNA: TGTGCCAGCGGACGAACAGCTTCCTACGAGCAGTACTTC; CDR3: CASGRTASYEQYF
V: TRBV13; length: 15; J: TRBJ2-1; D: .; size: .; DNA: TGTGCCAGCAGCTCGCCGACTAGCTCCTACAATGAGCAGTTCTTC; CDR3: CASSSPTSSYNEQFF
V: TRBV7-6; length: 15; J: TRBJ1-1; D: TRBD1; size: .; DNA: TGTGCCAGCAGCTCTGGACAGGGGGTGAACACTGAAGCTTTCTTT; CDR3: CASSSGQGVNTEAFF
V: TRBV9; length: 16; J: TRBJ1-2; D: TRBD1; size: .; DNA: TGTGCCAGCAGCGGGACGACAGGGAACTCTAACTATGGCTACACCTTC; CDR3: CASSGTTGNSNYGYTF
V: TRBV4-1; length: 12; J: TRBJ2-1; D: .; size: .; DNA: TGCGCCAGCAGCCAAGGAGGGAATGAGCAGTTCTTC; CDR3: CASSQGGNEQFF
V: TRBV13; length: 15; J: TRBJ2-1; D: .; size: .; DNA: TGTGCCAGCAGCTCCTCCGAGACAGCCTACAATGAGCAGTTCTTC; CDR3: CASSSSETAYNEQFF
V: TRBV30; length: 15; J: TRBJ2-1; D: .; size: .; DNA: TGTGCCTGGAGTGCCGCGGGGACACCCCGGGATGAGCAGTTCTTC; CDR3: CAWSAAGTPRDEQFF
V: TRBV29-1; length: 15; J: TRBJ2-1; D: TRBD2; size: .; DNA: TGCAGCGTTGAAGAGGCGGGGGGAGCCTACAATGAGCAGTTCTTC; CDR3: CSVEEAGGAYNEQFF
V: TRBV30; length: 16; J: TRBJ2-1; D: .; size: .; DNA: TGTGCCTGCCATTCCCCCGGGACCGCTGAGAACAATGAGCAGTTCTTC; CDR3: CACHSPGTAENNEQFF
V: TRBV30; length: 15; J: TRBJ1-5; D: TRBD1; size: .; DNA: TGTGCCTGGAGTGTTACAGGGGAGGGCAATCAGCCCCAGCATTTT; CDR3: CAWSVTGEGNQPQHF